Sequencing of this T cell receptor beta chain was carried out in a study of T cell responses to AZD1222 COVID-19 vaccine. The germline CDR1 and CDR2 sequences are KGHSH and LQKENI. V shed 3 bases and J shed 1 base, with 15 bases lying between them. The CDR3 has 16 amino acids. Profiling relied on immunoSEQ multiplex PCR, and the TCRdb table lists in-frame clones only, not all of them. The sample lists 90,000 to 150,000 clones, 85% to 90% occurring once. This TCR came from an adult in good health. The starting material was peripheral blood, obtained on day 0 of AZD1222 vaccination. This sequence joins TRBV18 and TRBJ1-2; no reliable D call. DNA of the CDR3: TGTGCCAGCTCACCGGCCCAAAAAATGAATAACTATGGCTACACCTTC. Its protein is CASSPAQKMNNYGYTF.